This TCR beta chain came from a study of T cells in Graves' hyperthyroidism and ophthalmopathy. RNA transcripts yielded amplified TCR beta CDR3 regions. The HTBI set primed first-round TCR CDR3 RT-PCR. In TCRdb, the multiplex PCR reads were re-called with MiXCR into one record per CDR3 protein. The table has some 460,000 distinct CDR3 sequences, about 15% seen once. CDR3 length: 18 amino acids. Germline-derived CDR1 and CDR2 are MGHRA and YSYEKL. V shed 0 bases and J 6 bases; nucleotides not matched to a gene: 14. The clonotype was recovered from a woman aged 18-29 years with Graves' hyperthyroidism. Sequencing was done on a sample of blood. This chain uses TRBV4-1 with TRBJ2-7; 10 bases are a match to TRBD2. CDR3 loop: CASSQESVGSGRAGEQYF. As DNA, the CDR3 is TGCGCCAGCAGCCAAGAAAGCGTGGGGAGCGGGAGGGCCGGCGAGCAGTACTTC.